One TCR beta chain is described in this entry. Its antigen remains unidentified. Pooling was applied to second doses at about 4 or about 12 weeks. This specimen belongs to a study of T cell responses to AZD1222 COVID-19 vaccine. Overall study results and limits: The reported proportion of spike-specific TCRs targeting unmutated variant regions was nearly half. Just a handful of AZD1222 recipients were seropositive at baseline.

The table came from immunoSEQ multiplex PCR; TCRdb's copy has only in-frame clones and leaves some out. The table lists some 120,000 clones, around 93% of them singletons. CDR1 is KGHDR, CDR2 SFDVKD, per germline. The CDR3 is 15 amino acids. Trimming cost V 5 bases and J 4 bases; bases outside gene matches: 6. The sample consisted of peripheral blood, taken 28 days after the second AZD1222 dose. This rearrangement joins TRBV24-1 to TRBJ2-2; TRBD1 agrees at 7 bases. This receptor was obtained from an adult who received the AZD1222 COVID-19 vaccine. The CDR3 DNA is TGTGCCACCAGTGCGCCGGGACAGCCCACCGGGGAGCTGTTTTTT. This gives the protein CATSAPGQPTGELFF.